These 22 T cell receptor beta chains were all obtained from the same sample, sequenced in a study of T cell repertoires in cytomegalovirus infection. Antigens for these TCRs are unknown. Via MiXCR, TCRdb re-called the reads, giving one row per CDR3 protein. The repertoire holds some 130,000 distinct CDR3 sequences, with roughly a quarter as singletons. What was sequenced was PBMCs, sequenced either directly or after in vitro stimulation (not recorded which). These receptors came from a human donor in good health (CMV status not recorded). Some clones in this sample may be carry-over from other donors' samples.

The V and J genes are TRBV28 and TRBJ2-1; 10 bases are a match to TRBD2. The CDR3 sequence is 16 residues long. Germline lookup yields CDR1 MDHEN and CDR2 SYDVKM. V dropped 8 bases and J dropped 5; count of bases not matched to a gene: 12. DNA of the CDR3: TGTGCCAGCCCCTCCCCCGGGCTAGCGGGAGACAATGAGCAGTTCTTC. It translates to CASPSPGLAGDNEQFF.

The V and J genes are TRBV7-7 and TRBJ2-1; 7 bases agree with TRBD2. V trimming: 5 bases; J trimming: 7 bases; junction bases outside the gene matches: 11. CDR1 SSHAT and CDR2 FNYEAQ come from the germline V gene (reference sequence). This CDR3 contains 15 residues. The CDR3, as DNA: TGTGCCAGCAGCCCGGGGAGCGGGAATTCGAATGAGCAGTTCTTC. This sequence encodes CASSPGSGNSNEQFF.

The chain uses TRBV6-6 and TRBJ2-2, with 7 bases fitting TRBD2. Germline loops: CDR1 MNHNY, CDR2 SVGAGI (reference sequence). The CDR3 extends over 17 amino acids. J was trimmed by 0 bases and V by 5 bases; bases with no gene match: 9. The CDR3 protein is CASSPRTRFANTGELFF. The CDR3 DNA reads as TGTGCCAGCAGTCCCCGGACTAGGTTCGCGAACACCGGGGAGCTGTTTTTT.

This chain joins TRBV12-3 or TRBV12-4 and TRBJ1-3; D not certain. The ends were cut back, 7 bases at V and 3 bases at J, with 10 bases in the middle. This CDR3 is built from 13 residues. DNA for the CDR3: TGTGCCAGCACCCCCTGGGTTGGAAACACCATATATTTT. Its protein product is CASTPWVGNTIYF.

CDR3 nucleotides: TGTGCCAGTGTCGACGTGGACTATGGCTACACCTTC. Its protein is CASVDVDYGYTF. This chain links TRBV19 with TRBJ1-2; no definite D call. Germline assignment: CDR1 LNHDA and CDR2 SQIVND (reference sequence). This CDR3 contains 12 residues. Trimming left V 8 bases short and J 3 bases short, with 10 bases between.

The sample holds a few counts of this clonotype. The genes are TRBV4-2 and TRBJ2-2, with D perhaps matching TRBD1 (5 bases). V gave up 4 bases and J gave up 6 bases, with 15 bases separating them. The CDR3 covers 15 residues. Germline assignment: CDR1 LGHNA and CDR2 YNFKEQ. CDR3 in DNA: TGTGCCAGCAGCCCCAACCGGCTAGGGGCCGGGGAGCTGTTTTTT. Translated: CASSPNRLGAGELFF.

The chain uses TRBV29-1 and TRBJ1-2, with 7 nucleotides matching TRBD1. Germline CDR1 and CDR2: SQVTM and ANQGSEA. The CDR3 totals 15 residues. Trimming cost V 5 bases and J 0 bases; bases outside gene matches: 9. CDR3 amino acids: CSVLPYRGANYGYTF. The DNA for the CDR3 is TGCAGCGTTCTCCCTTACAGGGGAGCTAACTATGGCTACACCTTC.

CDR3 bases: TGTGCCAGCACCCCGACGCCCCTAGCGGGAGGGAAAAACGAGCAGTACTTC. This translates into CASTPTPLAGGKNEQYF. The chain links TRBV7-6 to TRBJ2-7; 12 nucleotides align to TRBD2. The V segment lost 7 bases and the J segment 5 bases; nucleotides outside the gene matches: 15. The V gene's germline CDR1 is SGHVS and CDR2 FNYEAQ. The CDR3 is 17 residues long.

The chain has TRBV27 and TRBJ1-5; D gene unclear. The length of the CDR3 is 13 residues. The germline V and J ends were trimmed by 5 bases and 7 bases, with 12 bases remaining between them. The germline gives CDR1 MNHEY, CDR2 SMNVEV (reference sequence). This chain's CDR3 is CASSSSRRQPQHF. For the CDR3, the DNA is TGTGCCAGCAGTAGCTCCCGGCGGCAGCCCCAGCATTTT.

This clonotype was observed a few times. The V gene is TRBV30, the J gene TRBJ2-1; unclear D gene. V was shortened by 0 bases and J by 5 bases, with 11 bases between the two germline ends. In germline, CDR1 is GTSNPN, CDR2 SVGIG (reference sequence). The CDR3 runs to 14 residues. This CDR3 reads CAWSVSLLNNEQFF. The CDR3 nucleotides read TGTGCCTGGAGTGTATCCCTCCTTAACAATGAGCAGTTCTTC.

In its sample, this clonotype was seen a few times. The gene calls are TRBV12-3 or TRBV12-4 and TRBJ2-3; the match to TRBD1 covers 9 bases. CDR3 length: 13 residues. The J segment lost 8 bases and the V segment lost 6 bases, leaving 6 bases of the junction unmatched. The CDR3 loop is CASRGTGLVTQYF. CDR3 DNA sequence: TGTGCCAGCAGGGGGACAGGGCTCGTTACGCAGTATTTT.

At least ten counts were recorded for this clonotype. This sequence joins TRBV4-1 and TRBJ1-5; no clear D. Trimming cost V 3 bases and J 7 bases, with 10 bases left between them. Germline CDR1 reads MGHRA; CDR2 reads YSYEKL. This CDR3 region has 13 residues. This CDR3 is CASSQALRQPQHF. As DNA, the CDR3 is TGCGCCAGCAGCCAGGCGCTAAGACAGCCCCAGCATTTT.

V gene TRBV4-2 combines with J gene TRBJ2-3; 9 bases agree with TRBD2. The CDR3 covers 17 residues. Looked up from germline, CDR1 is LGHNA and CDR2 is YNFKEQ. Trimming at V came to 0 bases and at J to 1 base, leaving 5 bases not matched to a gene. The CDR3 spells CASSQESWTSGTDTQYF. CDR3 DNA sequence: TGTGCCAGCAGCCAAGAATCCTGGACTAGCGGCACAGATACGCAGTATTTT.

This clonotype was counted many times. The chain links TRBV28 to TRBJ2-1; 10 nucleotides align to TRBD2. Germline CDR1 is MDHEN and CDR2 is SYDVKM. The CDR3 runs 16 residues. The V gene end was trimmed by 5 bases and the J gene end by 5 bases; junction bases not matched to a gene: 9. The CDR3 coding sequence is TGTGCCAGCAGTCCCTCCGGTGGACTAGCGGACAATGAGCAGTTCTTC. Protein: CASSPSGGLADNEQFF.

Ten or more counts support this clonotype. The genes are TRBV7-2 and TRBJ2-2, with D possibly being TRBD1 or TRBD2 (5 bases each). There are 17 residues in the CDR3. CDR1 is SGHTA and CDR2 is FQGNSA in the germline V gene. V gave up 2 bases and J gave up 6 bases, with 19 bases separating them. CDR3 protein: CASSLRLVGEFAGELFF. The DNA of the CDR3 is TGTGCCAGCAGCTTAAGGCTTGTAGGGGAGTTTGCCGGGGAGCTGTTTTTT.

Only a few counts were recorded for this clonotype. The chain couples TRBV10-3 to TRBJ2-1, with D perhaps matching TRBD2 (5 bases). Germline values: CDR1 ENHRY, CDR2 SYGVKD. The CDR3 runs to 14 residues. Trimming cost V 4 bases and J 4 bases, with 11 bases left between them. This CDR3 reads CAISASPGYNEQFF. The CDR3 DNA sequence: TGTGCCATCAGTGCCTCCCCGGGATACAATGAGCAGTTCTTC.

The chain joins TRBV10-3 to TRBJ2-5, with TRBD1 identical over 8 bases. This CDR3 is built from 15 residues. The V gene end was trimmed by 4 bases and the J gene end by 0 bases; junction bases not matched to a gene: 4. Per germline, CDR1 ENHRY and CDR2 SYGVKD. The CDR3 sequence: CAISVNRGDQETQYF. The CDR3 DNA sequence: TGTGCCATCAGTGTTAACAGGGGGGACCAAGAGACCCAGTACTTC.

This clonotype was recorded a few times. The chain carries TRBV7-2 and TRBJ2-1; D is ambiguous. The CDR3 sequence is 11 residues long. V dropped 2 bases and J dropped 9 bases, with 5 bases sitting between them. Germline CDR1 and CDR2: SGHTA and FQGNSA. CDR3 sequence (DNA): TGTGCCAGCAGCTTATTGTCTGAGCAGTTCTTC. Translated, it gives CASSLLSEQFF.

The chain couples TRBV5-5 to TRBJ2-1; 7 positions agree with TRBD2. The CDR3 has 17 amino acids. Per the germline V gene, CDR1 is SGHKS and CDR2 is YYEKEE (reference sequence). The junction had 14 bases not matched to a gene; V was cut back by 4 bases and J by 4 bases. The CDR3 sequence is CASSPWFAGVGYNEQFF. CDR3 nucleotide sequence: TGTGCCAGCAGCCCCTGGTTCGCGGGAGTTGGTTACAATGAGCAGTTCTTC. The full variable domain, completed using reference TRBV5-5 and TRBJ2-1, is DAGVTQSPTHLIKTRGQQVTLRCSPISGHKSVSWYQQVLGQGPQFIFQYYEKEERGRGNFPDRFSARQFPNYSSELNVNALLLGDSALYLCASSPWFAGVGYNEQFFGPGTRLTVL.

This clonotype was seen ten or more times. The CDR3: CASSLGGAMGNQPQHF. The CDR3 coding sequence is TGTGCCAGCAGCTTGGGAGGGGCGATGGGCAATCAGCCCCAGCATTTT. The chain carries TRBV7-9 and TRBJ1-5, with D tentatively TRBD1 (5 bases). Germline V gene sequence: CDR1 SEHNR, CDR2 FQNEAQ (reference sequence). There are 16 residues in the CDR3. The ends were cut back, 3 bases at V and 2 bases at J, with 14 bases in the middle.

The gene calls are TRBV6-1 and TRBJ2-1; 7 bases align to TRBD1. In germline, CDR1 is MNHNS, CDR2 SASEGT. V was clipped by 5 bases and J by 6 bases; unmatched bases: 7. The CDR3 extends over 14 amino acids. The CDR3 loop reads CASSLRGPVNEQFF. For the CDR3, the DNA is TGTGCCAGCAGTTTAAGGGGGCCCGTCAATGAGCAGTTCTTC.

The chain links TRBV2 to TRBJ2-7; TRBD2 agrees at 9 bases. Per the germline V gene, CDR1 is SNHLY and CDR2 is FYNNEI. V trimming: 11 bases; J trimming: 3 bases; junction bases outside the gene matches: 14. The CDR3 is 15 amino acids. The CDR3 loop is CAAENGLAGSYEQYF. In nucleotides, the CDR3 is TGTGCCGCCGAAAACGGGCTAGCGGGGAGCTACGAGCAGTACTTC. Full variable domain (outside the CDR3, taken from reference TRBV2 and TRBJ2-7): EPEVTQTPSHQVTQMGQEVILRCVPISNHLYFYWYRQILGQKVEFLVSFYNNEISEKSEIFDDQFSVERPDGSNFTLKIRSTKLEDSAMYFCAAENGLAGSYEQYFGPGTRLTVT.